This TCR beta chain was recovered during a study of T cell changes during pregnancy in multiple sclerosis. This clone was detected only a few times. This CDR3 contains 15 residues. CDR1 is MRHNA and CDR2 is SNTAGT in the germline V gene. V was clipped by 4 bases and J by 4 bases, with 16 bases between them. Here immunoSEQ multiplex PCR was the method, and the copy in TCRdb shows in-frame clones only, minus some. The sample has approximately 61,000 clones; around 90% are singletons. The sequenced sample was peripheral blood, obtained in the first trimester of pregnancy. The gene calls are TRBV6-4 and TRBJ1-1; D may be TRBD1 (5 bases). The clonotype was recovered from a female donor with multiple sclerosis, enrolled in a pregnancy study. CDR3 region: CASSVYSGRGTEAFF. CDR3 bases: TGTGCCAGCAGTGTCTATTCAGGGAGGGGCACTGAAGCTTTCTTT.